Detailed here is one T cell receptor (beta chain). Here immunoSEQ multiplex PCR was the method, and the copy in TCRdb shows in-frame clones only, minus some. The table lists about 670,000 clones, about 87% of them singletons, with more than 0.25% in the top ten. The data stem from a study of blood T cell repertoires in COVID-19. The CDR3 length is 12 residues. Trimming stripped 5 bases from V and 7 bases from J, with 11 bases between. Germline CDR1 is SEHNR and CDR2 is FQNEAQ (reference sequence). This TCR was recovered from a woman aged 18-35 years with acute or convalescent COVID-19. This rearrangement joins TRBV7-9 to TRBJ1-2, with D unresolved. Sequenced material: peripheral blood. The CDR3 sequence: CASSQPRGGYTF. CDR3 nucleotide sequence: TGTGCCAGCAGCCAACCTCGAGGTGGCTACACCTTC.